Listed below are T cell receptor beta chains from one sample, sequenced in a study of follicular helper T cells after annual influenza vaccination. TCRdb's table, derived via immunoSEQ multiplex PCR, lists solely in-frame clones and lacks some. Altogether around 7,000 clones are present, roughly four fifths being singletons, with the ten largest covering 1.1% to 1.5%. The sequenced sample was CXCR5- memory CD4+ T cells sorted from blood, obtained 7 days after influenza vaccination. Every receptor here comes from an adult who received the influenza vaccine. CDR3s include the opening cysteine and the closing phenylalanine or tryptophan. D genes are given only for firm matches. A clone size is listed for some rows: how often the clone was seen (once, few, many), or a class if it is expanded.

d_gene	j_gene	abundance	v_gene	CDR3nt	CDR3aa
NA	TRBJ2-3	NA	TRBV5-1	TGCGCCAGCAGCCCACTACCTGGCACAGATACGCAGTATTTT	CASSPLPGTDTQYF
NA	TRBJ2-1	NA	TRBV6-1	TGTGCCAGCAGTGAATGGGGTCCCGATGAGCAGTTCTTC	CASSEWGPDEQFF
NA	TRBJ1-1	NA	TRBV2	TGTGCCAGCAATCAGGTCCGTACTGAAGCTTTCTTT	CASNQVRTEAFF
NA	TRBJ2-2	NA	TRBV4-2	TGTGCCAGCAGCCATAGTCTGGCGGCAGGGCCGACGAACACCGGGGAGCTGTTTTTT	CASSHSLAAGPTNTGELFF
NA	TRBJ2-7	few	TRBV6-1	TGTGCCAGCACGTTACCGGACAGTTCCTACGAGCAGTACTTC	CASTLPDSSYEQYF
TRBD2	TRBJ2-3	NA	TRBV7-2	TGTGCCAGCAGCTTCCGGGGGGCTAGCGGGAGCACAGATACGCAGTATTTT	CASSFRGASGSTDTQYF
NA	TRBJ2-2	NA	TRBV4-3	TGCGCCAGCAGCCAAGATGGGGGCACCGGGGAGCTGTTTTTT	CASSQDGGTGELFF
NA	TRBJ2-2	NA	TRBV21-1	TGTGCCAGCAGCAAAGCAGGTCGGGGGGGTAGGATTCAAGACACCGGGGAGCTGTTTTTT	CASSKAGRGGRIQDTGELFF
NA	TRBJ1-2	few	TRBV6-1	TGTGCCAGCCCCGGGACTCGCGATTTAGATGGCTACACCTTC	CASPGTRDLDGYTF
NA	TRBJ2-7	few	TRBV5-4	TGTGCCAGCAGCTCCGGGACCCAAGCGGCCCGGGAGCAGTACTTC	CASSSGTQAAREQYF
NA	TRBJ2-2	NA	TRBV7-9	TGTGCCAGCAGCTTGGGCAGATCGAACACCGGGGAGCTGTTTTTT	CASSLGRSNTGELFF
NA	TRBJ2-3	NA	TRBV9	TGTGCCAGCAGCGTAGCCAGGGATACGCAGTATTTT	CASSVARDTQYF
TRBD1	TRBJ1-1	once	TRBV15	TGTGCCACCAGCCTGACAGGGGGTTACACTGAAGCTTTCTTT	CATSLTGGYTEAFF
TRBD2	TRBJ2-3	once	TRBV29-1	TGCAGCGTTGGGGGACTAGCGGGGGTTAGCACAGATACGCAGTATTTT	CSVGGLAGVSTDTQYF